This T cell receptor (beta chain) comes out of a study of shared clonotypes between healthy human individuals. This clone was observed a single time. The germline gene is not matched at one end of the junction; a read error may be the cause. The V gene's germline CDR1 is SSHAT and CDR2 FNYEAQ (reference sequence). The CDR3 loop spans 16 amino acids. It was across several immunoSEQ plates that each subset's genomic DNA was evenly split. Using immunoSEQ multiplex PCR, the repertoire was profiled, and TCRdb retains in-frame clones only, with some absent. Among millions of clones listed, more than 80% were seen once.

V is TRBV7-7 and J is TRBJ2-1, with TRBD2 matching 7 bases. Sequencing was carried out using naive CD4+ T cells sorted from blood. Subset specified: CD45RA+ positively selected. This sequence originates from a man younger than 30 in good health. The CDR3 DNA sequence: TGTGCTAGCAGCTTATACGGGGGGTCTTCCTACAATGAGCAGTTCTTC. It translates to CASSLYGGSSYNEQFF. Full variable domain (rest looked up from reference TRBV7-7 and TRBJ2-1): GAGVSQSPRYKVTKRGQDVTLRCDPISSHATLYWYQQALGQGPEFLTYFNYEAQPDKSGLPSDRFSAERPEGSISTLTIQRTEQRDSAMYRCASSLYGGSSYNEQFFGPGTRLTVL.